These T cell receptor beta chains were read from a single sample in a study of beta chain features in type 1 diabetes. TCRdb's table, derived via immunoSEQ multiplex PCR, lists solely in-frame clones and lacks some. The data contain a few hundred thousand clones, approximately 15% of them seen just once; the ten biggest clones take up 0.015% to 0.017%. The material sequenced was naive CD4+ T cells from blood. Receptor source: a young man with type 1 diabetes. The CDR3 runs from the conserved cysteine through the conserved F or W. The order of the fields is clone size, V gene, D gene, J gene, CDR3 DNA, CDR3 protein. The D gene is left open where the match is weak. Size tells how often a clone was seen (once, few, many) or the class of an expanded clone, and some rows leave it out.

NA	TRBV13	NA	TRBJ2-5	TGTGCCAGCAGCTCGCAATCCCGGGAGCCCAAAGAGACCCAGTACTTC	CASSSQSREPKETQYF
few	TRBV12-5	NA	TRBJ2-5	TGTGCTAGTGGTTTGGGGCGGGACGCCCTTTGGGAGACCCAGTACTTC	CASGLGRDALWETQYF
few	TRBV27	TRBD2	TRBJ2-1	TGTGCCAGCTCTTTTGGGGGACTAGCGGGAGTCGAGCAGTTCTTC	CASSFGGLAGVEQFF
few	TRBV4-1	TRBD1	TRBJ2-3	TGCGCCAGCAGCCCCCTAGGTCGCAGGGGGCGTTCAGATACGCAGTATTTT	CASSPLGRRGRSDTQYF
NA	TRBV5-8	TRBD1	TRBJ1-5	TGTGCCAGCAGCCGTGACAGGGTACGCCAGCCCCAGCATTTT	CASSRDRVRQPQHF
few	TRBV7-9	NA	TRBJ2-7	TGTGCCAGCAGCAGCGCGGGACAGCGAAGCTACGAGCAGTACTTC	CASSSAGQRSYEQYF
few	TRBV5-4	TRBD2	TRBJ2-4	TGTGCCAGCAGCGGGGCCACTAGCGGGACTTCCAAAAACATTCAGTACTTC	CASSGATSGTSKNIQYF
NA	TRBV4-2	NA	TRBJ1-1	TGTGCCAGCAGCCAAGACTATCAAGCTTTCTTT	CASSQDYQAFF
NA	TRBV6-5	TRBD1	TRBJ2-1	TGTGCCAGCGGCCCCCCCGGGACAGGGAGTTATGAGCAGTTCTTC	CASGPPGTGSYEQFF
NA	TRBV9	TRBD1	TRBJ1-2	TGTGCCAGCAGCGTACGTGCGGGACAGGGGGCTGGCTACACCTTC	CASSVRAGQGAGYTF
NA	TRBV4-2	NA	TRBJ1-1	TGTGCCAGCAGCCAAGATATGAGGCCGGGTACGGCTTTCTTT	CASSQDMRPGTAFF
few	TRBV5-1	NA	TRBJ2-7	TGCGCCAGCAGCTTAAGTTCGGTCTACGAGCAGTACTTC	CASSLSSVYEQYF
NA	TRBV28	NA	TRBJ2-1	TGTGCCAGCACCCCCGCTAGCGCGACGAAGGAGCAGTTCTTC	CASTPASATKEQFF
NA	TRBV18	NA	TRBJ1-4	TGTGCCAGCTCACGGACTTCTGGGAATGAAAAACTGTTTTTT	CASSRTSGNEKLFF
NA	TRBV6-1	NA	TRBJ2-1	TGTGCCAGCACCATTTTAGAGCCAAATGAGCAGTTCTTC	CASTILEPNEQFF
NA	TRBV7-2	NA	TRBJ1-6	TGTGCCAGCAGCTTAGCCGGCAGCGTACGGTCACCCCTCCACTTT	CASSLAGSVRSPLHF
few	TRBV5-4	TRBD2	TRBJ2-3	TGTGCCAGCAGCTTGTGGCTAGCGGGTAGCACAGATACGCAGTATTTT	CASSLWLAGSTDTQYF
few	TRBV12-5	NA	TRBJ2-2	TGTGCTAGTGCCGCGGGGACGGTCGGCGGGGAGCTGTTTTTT	CASAAGTVGGELFF
NA	TRBV25-1	NA	TRBJ1-1	TGTGCCAGCAGTAAACTCATGAACACTGAAGCTTTCTTT	CASSKLMNTEAFF
NA	TRBV7-2	NA	TRBJ1-1	TGTGCCAGCAGCTTAGCAGCGGGGATTAACACTGAAGCTTTCTTT	CASSLAAGINTEAFF
NA	TRBV7-2	NA	TRBJ2-7	TGTGCCAGCAGCCCCCGGGGGTACGAGCAGTACTTC	CASSPRGYEQYF
few	TRBV30	NA	TRBJ2-5	TGTGCCTGGAATAGTCAGGCCCAAGAGACCCAGTACTTC	CAWNSQAQETQYF
few	TRBV5-1	TRBD1	TRBJ2-7	TGCGCCAGCAGACTCGACCCCACAGGGGGTATCGAGCAGTACTTC	CASRLDPTGGIEQYF
few	TRBV18	NA	TRBJ1-5	TGTGCCAGCTCACCAATCACAGGGATAGGTCAGCCCCAGCATTTT	CASSPITGIGQPQHF
few	TRBV4-3	TRBD2	TRBJ2-5	TGCGCCAGCAATAACGGACTAGCGGAAGAGACCCAGTACTTC	CASNNGLAEETQYF
few	TRBV5-1	TRBD1	TRBJ2-7	TGCGCCAGCAGCCGATTGAATATAGGACAGGGGAAGGGCTACGAGCAGTACTTC	CASSRLNIGQGKGYEQYF
NA	TRBV19	TRBD2	TRBJ2-5	TGTGCCAGTAGTATTAGCGGGGCGGGGGAGACCCAGTACTTC	CASSISGAGETQYF
once	TRBV18	NA	TRBJ1-5	TGTGCCAGCTCACCCCGCGGTGGGGGCTGGGATCAGCCCCAGCATTTT	CASSPRGGGWDQPQHF
few	TRBV14	TRBD2	TRBJ2-2	TGTGCCAGCAACAAGCGGGAGCAGTTCGGGGAGCTGTTTTTT	CASNKREQFGELFF
NA	TRBV2	TRBD1	TRBJ1-2	TGTGCCAGCAGTGAGGGGACAGGGGGGTATGGCTACACCTTC	CASSEGTGGYGYTF
NA	TRBV5-1	TRBD2	TRBJ2-1	TGCGCCAGCACCAACCTAGCGGATTCCTACAATGAGCAGTTCTTC	CASTNLADSYNEQFF
few	TRBV10-1	NA	TRBJ2-7	TGCGCCAGCAGTGAGTGGGCTAGCAGTGGACCTAACGAGCAGTACTTC	CASSEWASSGPNEQYF
few	TRBV2	TRBD2	TRBJ2-2	TGTGCCAGCAGGAAACTAGCGGGGGGCCACACCGGGGAGCTGTTTTTT	CASRKLAGGHTGELFF
NA	TRBV5-1	TRBD1	TRBJ2-7	TGCGCCAGCAGCGTCGGACAGGGGCTTGACTACGAGCAGTACTTC	CASSVGQGLDYEQYF
NA	TRBV9	TRBD1	TRBJ2-5	TGTGCCAGCAGCTTCGACAGGGGTAGGAGGGAGACCCAGTACTTC	CASSFDRGRRETQYF
few	TRBV7-9	TRBD2	TRBJ2-7	TGTGCCAGCAGCCCTCGTCTAGCGGGGGGGAGGGAGCAGTACTTC	CASSPRLAGGREQYF
few	TRBV7-2	TRBD2	TRBJ2-7	TGTGCCAGCAGCTTAGCGATTAGCGGGGCCCGTTCCTACGAGCAGTACTTC	CASSLAISGARSYEQYF
few	TRBV4-2	TRBD1	TRBJ2-2	TGTGCCAGCAGCCTTTACCGGGACAGGGGATCGGAGCTGTTTTTT	CASSLYRDRGSELFF
few	TRBV9	NA	TRBJ2-2	TGTGCCAGCAGCGTAGATCTTGGGGAGCTGTTTTTT	CASSVDLGELFF
NA	TRBV29-1	TRBD2	TRBJ2-1	TGCAGCGTTGCTGGACTAGCGGGGGCCTCCAACTACAATGAGCAGTTCTTC	CSVAGLAGASNYNEQFF
few	TRBV4-3	TRBD2	TRBJ2-1	TGCGCCAGCAGGGGCGGGAGCAATGGGAATGAGCAGTTCTTC	CASRGGSNGNEQFF
few	TRBV5-4	TRBD1	TRBJ2-3	TGTGCCAGCAGCGCAAGGACAGGGGGATACACAGATACGCAGTATTTT	CASSARTGGYTDTQYF
NA	TRBV7-6	TRBD2	TRBJ2-3	TGTGCCAGCAGCGAAACCGGGACTAGCGGGGTCACAGATACGCAGTATTTT	CASSETGTSGVTDTQYF
few	TRBV5-1	NA	TRBJ1-1	TGCGCCAGCACCTGGGCAGCGAACACTGAAGCTTTCTTT	CASTWAANTEAFF
NA	TRBV19	TRBD1	TRBJ2-4	TGTGCCAGACTAGGACAGGGCCCACCTAGCGCCAAAAACATTCAGTACTTC	CARLGQGPPSAKNIQYF
once	TRBV28	NA	TRBJ2-2	TGTGCCAGCAGTTTATCACGGTACGGGGAGCTGTTTTTT	CASSLSRYGELFF
few	TRBV2	NA	TRBJ2-7	TGTGCCAGCAGTATCCGGGACGAGCAGTACTTC	CASSIRDEQYF
few	TRBV5-4	TRBD2	TRBJ2-7	TGTGCCAGCAGACTAGCGGGAGGCCCCAATCAGCAGTACTTC	CASRLAGGPNQQYF
few	TRBV5-5	TRBD2	TRBJ2-1	TGTGCCAGCAGCCCCGGACTAGCTTACAATGAGCAGTTCTTC	CASSPGLAYNEQFF
NA	TRBV19	TRBD1	TRBJ2-7	TGTGCCAGTAGTATACGCCAGGGGGCCTACGAGCAGTACTTC	CASSIRQGAYEQYF
few	TRBV25-1	TRBD1	TRBJ1-4	TGTGCCAGCAGTGGCGGGCAGGGGGTGGAAAAACTGTTTTTT	CASSGGQGVEKLFF
few	TRBV7-9	TRBD2	TRBJ2-7	TGTGCCAGCAGTAGGAGACTAGCGCCTAGCTCCTACGAGCAGTACTTC	CASSRRLAPSSYEQYF
NA	TRBV6-1	NA	TRBJ2-3	TGTGCCAGCAGTGAAATTTCGACTATCCCGCAGTATTTT	CASSEISTIPQYF
NA	TRBV5-4	TRBD2	TRBJ2-5	TGTGCCAGCAGCATGGGACTAGCGGGAGCAGAGGGTTCGACCCAGTACTTC	CASSMGLAGAEGSTQYF
NA	TRBV10-1	NA	TRBJ1-1	TGCGCCAGCAGTGTACAGGGGAACACTGAAGCTTTCTTT	CASSVQGNTEAFF
few	TRBV28	TRBD2	TRBJ2-3	TGTGCCAGCAGGCCCGGGACTAGCGGGGGGAAGGAGTATTTT	CASRPGTSGGKEYF
few	TRBV28	TRBD1	TRBJ2-2	TGTGCCAGCACCACAGGGGGCTCTGGCACCGGGGAGCTGTTTTTT	CASTTGGSGTGELFF
NA	TRBV6-4	NA	TRBJ1-1	TGTGCCAGCAGTCAAACACAGAACACTGAAGCTTTCTTT	CASSQTQNTEAFF
few	TRBV9	NA	TRBJ2-1	TGTGCCAGCAGCGTAGGGCTAGCGAGCAACAATGAGCAGTTCTTC	CASSVGLASNNEQFF
few	TRBV30	NA	TRBJ1-2	TGTGCCTGGAGTGTATATTCGTCTGGCTACACCTTC	CAWSVYSSGYTF